This is a list of T cell receptor beta chains from one sample in a study of cytomegalovirus exposure and HLA in healthy donors. Repertoires were generated with immunoSEQ multiplex PCR, while TCRdb's copy carries only in-frame clones and drops some. Among under 200,000 clones listed, about 76% were seen once. The specimen sequenced was PBMCs. The receptor set was obtained from a male donor in good health and CMV-seropositive. Each CDR3 is given with its conserved first and last residue. D genes are given only for firm matches. The size of a clone is reported for some rows only, either as once, few or many, or as a class for expanded clones.

v_gene: TRBV27
d_gene: TRBD1
j_gene: TRBJ2-7
abundance: NA
CDR3aa: CASRETGEYSSYEQYF
CDR3nt: TGTGCCAGCAGAGAAACAGGGGAATATTCCTCCTACGAGCAGTACTTC

v_gene: TRBV6-1
d_gene: TRBD1
j_gene: TRBJ1-2
abundance: NA
CDR3aa: CASRDRGQTYGYTF
CDR3nt: TGTGCCAGCAGGGACAGGGGGCAAACCTATGGCTACACCTTC

v_gene: TRBV7-3
d_gene: NA
j_gene: TRBJ2-3
abundance: NA
CDR3aa: CASSLTPGIDTQYF
CDR3nt: TGTGCCAGCAGCTTAACCCCGGGGATCGATACGCAGTATTTT

v_gene: TRBV7-2
d_gene: TRBD1
j_gene: TRBJ2-7
abundance: NA
CDR3aa: CASSTGGGYEQYF
CDR3nt: TGTGCCAGCAGCACAGGGGGCGGGTACGAGCAGTACTTC

v_gene: TRBV19
d_gene: NA
j_gene: TRBJ2-3
abundance: NA
CDR3aa: CASRAGTGTDTQYF
CDR3nt: TGTGCCAGTAGAGCCGGGACTGGCACAGATACGCAGTATTTT

v_gene: TRBV9
d_gene: TRBD1
j_gene: TRBJ2-5
abundance: NA
CDR3aa: CASSVGGGQGGETQYF
CDR3nt: TGTGCCAGCAGCGTAGGCGGAGGACAGGGGGGTGAGACCCAGTACTTC

v_gene: TRBV5-5
d_gene: TRBD1
j_gene: TRBJ2-2
abundance: NA
CDR3aa: CASRSPHTGGDTGELFF
CDR3nt: TGTGCCAGCAGAAGCCCCCACACAGGGGGCGACACCGGGGAGCTGTTTTTT

v_gene: TRBV2
d_gene: NA
j_gene: TRBJ1-5
abundance: NA
CDR3aa: CASSAGGGNQPQHF
CDR3nt: TGTGCCAGCAGCGCGGGGGGAGGGAATCAGCCCCAGCATTTT

v_gene: TRBV5-1
d_gene: TRBD1
j_gene: TRBJ1-2
abundance: NA
CDR3aa: CASSLGDRELYGYTF
CDR3nt: TGCGCCAGCAGCTTGGGGGACAGGGAGCTCTATGGCTACACCTTC

v_gene: TRBV13
d_gene: NA
j_gene: TRBJ2-7
abundance: NA
CDR3aa: CATLGGSYEQYF
CDR3nt: TGTGCCACCCTAGGTGGGAGCTACGAGCAGTACTTC

v_gene: TRBV9
d_gene: NA
j_gene: TRBJ2-7
abundance: NA
CDR3aa: CAGSESLSYEQYF
CDR3nt: TGTGCCGGCAGCGAAAGCCTCTCCTACGAGCAGTACTTC

v_gene: TRBV6-1
d_gene: NA
j_gene: TRBJ1-2
abundance: few
CDR3aa: CASSLRVGHTF
CDR3nt: TGTGCCAGCAGCCTCAGGGTCGGGCACACCTTC

v_gene: TRBV21-1
d_gene: NA
j_gene: TRBJ2-2
abundance: few
CDR3aa: CASSKVQTTGELFF
CDR3nt: TGTGCCAGCAGCAAAGTCCAGACTACCGGGGAGCTGTTTTTT

v_gene: TRBV7-2
d_gene: NA
j_gene: TRBJ2-1
abundance: NA
CDR3aa: CASSRTPSHNEQFF
CDR3nt: TGTGCCAGCAGCCGGACACCTTCCCACAATGAGCAGTTCTTC

v_gene: TRBV15
d_gene: NA
j_gene: TRBJ1-4
abundance: NA
CDR3aa: CATTQVRGKLFF
CDR3nt: TGTGCCACCACCCAGGTCAGGGGAAAACTGTTTTTT

v_gene: TRBV5-1
d_gene: NA
j_gene: TRBJ1-4
abundance: few
CDR3aa: CASSLKGEDEKLFF
CDR3nt: TGCGCCAGCAGCTTGAAAGGGGAGGATGAAAAACTGTTTTTT

v_gene: TRBV27
d_gene: NA
j_gene: TRBJ1-5
abundance: NA
CDR3aa: CASSLGQTNNQPQHF
CDR3nt: TGTGCCAGCAGTCTCGGACAGACAAACAATCAGCCCCAGCATTTT

v_gene: TRBV7-9
d_gene: NA
j_gene: TRBJ1-2
abundance: NA
CDR3aa: CASSLEDSLHTF
CDR3nt: TGTGCCAGCAGCTTGGAAGACAGTCTCCACACCTTC

v_gene: TRBV15
d_gene: TRBD1
j_gene: TRBJ2-5
abundance: NA
CDR3aa: CATSRDGEGAPQETQYF
CDR3nt: TGTGCCACCAGCAGAGATGGCGAGGGGGCGCCGCAAGAGACCCAGTACTTC

v_gene: TRBV4-2
d_gene: TRBD2
j_gene: TRBJ2-1
abundance: NA
CDR3aa: CASSRETSGGGPEQFF
CDR3nt: TGTGCCAGCAGCCGAGAGACTAGCGGGGGGGGTCCTGAGCAGTTCTTC

v_gene: TRBV11-3
d_gene: NA
j_gene: TRBJ2-2
abundance: NA
CDR3aa: CASSLNTGELFF
CDR3nt: TGTGCCAGCAGCCTGAACACCGGGGAGCTGTTTTTT